What follows are 8 T cell receptor beta chains derived from one specimen sequenced in a study of cytomegalovirus exposure and HLA in healthy donors. Primers: 60 Vbeta forward and 13 Jbeta reverse. Assay used: immunoSEQ multiplex PCR; TCRdb lists only in-frame clones, some missing. The sample records 100,000 or so clones, around 83% being singletons. Material for sequencing was PBMCs. The source is a man under 40 in good health and CMV-seronegative.

The chain employs TRBV6-6 and TRBJ1-5, with D tentatively TRBD1 (6 bases). V lost 5 bases, J lost 5 bases, and 16 bases lay in between. The V gene's germline CDR1 is MNHNY and CDR2 SVGAGI (reference sequence). This CDR3 has 15 residues. The CDR3 DNA reads TGTGCCAGCAGTAGGGTCGGGGGGCGTGATCAGCCCCAGCATTTT. Translated, it gives CASSRVGGRDQPQHF.

The chain combines TRBV11-3 with TRBJ2-3; no reliable D call. The CDR3 is 11 amino acids. Germline V lookup: CDR1 SGHNT, CDR2 YENEEA. V dropped 6 bases and J dropped 5 bases, with 6 bases sitting between them. This CDR3 is CASSAEDTQYF. The CDR3 nucleotides are TGTGCCAGCAGTGCAGAAGATACGCAGTATTTT. Full variable domain (outside the CDR3, taken from reference TRBV11-3 and TRBJ2-3): EAGVVQSPRYKIIEKKQPVAFWCNPISGHNTLYWYLQNLGQGPELLIRYENEEAVDDSQLPKDRFSAERLKGVDSTLKIQPAELGDSAVYLCASSAEDTQYFGPGTRLTVL.

The chain carries TRBV27 and TRBJ2-7, with D perhaps TRBD2 (6 bases). The germline CDR1 and CDR2 sequences are MNHEY and SMNVEV (reference sequence). The CDR3 is 13 residues long. V was shortened by 1 base and J by 5 bases, with 9 bases between the two germline ends. The CDR3 nucleotides are TGTGCCAGCAGTTTATGGGGCGGGAACGAGCAGTACTTC. Translated: CASSLWGGNEQYF.

The chain joins TRBV30 to TRBJ2-3; 8 nucleotides agree with TRBD1. Germline assignment: CDR1 GTSNPN and CDR2 SVGIG (reference sequence). The CDR3 contains 14 residues. V trimming: 4 bases; J trimming: 2 bases; junction bases outside the gene matches: 5. The chain's CDR3 is CAWKAGGNTDTQYF. The CDR3 bases are TGTGCCTGGAAGGCAGGGGGCAACACAGATACGCAGTATTTT.

V and J are TRBV4-1 and TRBJ1-5; TRBD1 is a possible D gene (6 bases). CDR3 size: 16 residues. Germline CDR1 reads MGHRA; CDR2 reads YSYEKL. Trimming took off 1 base at V and 3 bases at J, with 13 bases between the two ends. The CDR3 spells CASSQVLRGNNQPQHF. The CDR3 region has the DNA TGCGCCAGCAGCCAAGTCCTAAGGGGGAACAATCAGCCCCAGCATTTT.

The CDR3 region is CASSPGLAGGETQYF. CDR3 DNA sequence: TGTGCCAGCAGCCCCGGACTAGCGGGAGGGGAGACCCAGTACTTC. This rearrangement joins TRBV7-9 to TRBJ2-5; TRBD2 matches 15 bases. J gave up 5 bases and V 5 bases, and 3 bases lay outside the gene matches. There are 15 residues in the CDR3. Germline V gene lookup returns CDR1 SEHNR and CDR2 FQNEAQ (reference sequence). Complete variable domain (other parts from reference TRBV7-9 and TRBJ2-5): DTGVSQNPRHKITKRGQNVTFRCDPISEHNRLYWYRQTLGQGPEFLTYFQNEAQLEKSRLLSDRFSAERPKGSFSTLEIQRTEQGDSAMYLCASSPGLAGGETQYFGPGTRLLVL.

CDR3 loop: CASSLMGAYETQYF. The CDR3 nucleotides read TGCGCCAGCAGCTTGATGGGGGCTTATGAGACCCAGTACTTC. This rearrangement joins TRBV5-1 to TRBJ2-5, with a possible D match to TRBD1 (6 bases). CDR1 is SGHRS, CDR2 YFSETQ, per germline. V lost 1 base, J lost 5 bases, and 12 bases lay in between. The CDR3 runs 14 residues.

This chain uses TRBV11-3 with TRBJ2-7, with D possibly being TRBD2 (5 bases). This CDR3 comprises 13 residues. The germline V and J ends were trimmed by 2 bases and 4 bases, with 9 bases remaining between them. Germline lookup yields CDR1 SGHNT and CDR2 YENEEA. DNA for the CDR3: TGTGCCAGCAGCTTATCCGGGAAGTACGAGCAGTACTTC. Translation gives CASSLSGKYEQYF.